This TCR beta chain is from a study of monozygotic twins with inflammatory bowel disease. Germline V gene sequence: CDR1 LNHNV, CDR2 YYDKDF (reference sequence). The CDR3 loop spans 14 amino acids. General study points: IBD patients had lower TCRbeta diversity (inverse Simpson) than healthy co-twins.

On this clonotype: The antigen remains unidentified.

Every TCR library consumed around 4,000 ng of total RNA. Eight separate reactions per sample served to make cDNA. With the 5' RACE reads reprocessed, TCRdb shows one record per CDR3 protein and no DNA. The sample features 420,000 or so distinct CDR3 sequences, with more than 2% in its top ten. The sequence came from a human donor with ulcerative colitis or Crohn's disease, or a healthy co-twin of an affected twin (not recorded which). The sequenced sample was blood. V usage is TRBV15 and J usage is TRBJ1-1; TCRdb outputs TRBD1, but without DNA this stays unchecked. The CDR3 loop is CATSRAGGFAEAFF.